Following are 16 T cell receptor beta chains from one sample sequenced in a study of T cell responses to AZD1222 COVID-19 vaccine. Produced via immunoSEQ multiplex PCR; TCRdb's table is partial and in-frame only. The sample holds 150,000 or so clones, approximately 90% seen once. Sequencing used peripheral blood, obtained 28 days after the second AZD1222 dose. These receptors were obtained from an adult who received the AZD1222 COVID-19 vaccine.

The V and J genes are TRBV6-1 and TRBJ2-7; possibly TRBD1 for D (6 bases). Trimming removed 2 bases from V and 0 bases from J, with 11 bases in between. The CDR3 sequence is 15 residues long. Germline V gene lookup returns CDR1 MNHNS and CDR2 SASEGT. The CDR3 reads CASSEYRELSYEQYF. The CDR3 region has the DNA TGTGCCAGCAGTGAATACAGGGAACTCTCCTACGAGCAGTACTTC.

The sample holds a few counts of this clone. The chain joins TRBV6-5 to TRBJ2-2; 8 bases line up with TRBD2. This CDR3 comprises 14 residues. Germline V gene lookup returns CDR1 MNHEY and CDR2 SVGAGI. V dropped 5 bases and J dropped 5; count of bases not matched to a gene: 4. The CDR3 sequence is CASSSGRETGELFF. The CDR3 coding sequence is TGTGCCAGCAGTAGCGGGAGAGAAACCGGGGAGCTGTTTTTT.

The table lists this clone with a count of one. This sequence joins TRBV7-3 and TRBJ2-7, with TRBD1 as a possible D gene (6 bases). The V and J ends lost 1 base and 2 bases respectively, with 12 bases between them. The CDR3 has 15 residues. Germline V gives CDR1 SGHTA, CDR2 FQGTGA. DNA for the CDR3: TGTGCCAGCAGCTTAAGTTCAGGGGTCCCCTACGAGCAGTACTTC. Amino acids: CASSLSSGVPYEQYF.

V usage is TRBV9 and J usage is TRBJ1-1; 9 bases align to TRBD1. The CDR3 has 15 residues. The ends lost 0 bases at V and 4 bases at J; junction bases unmatched: 4. CDR1 and CDR2 (germline): SGDLS, YYNGEE. For the CDR3, the DNA is TGTGCCAGCAGCGTAGAAGTGACAGGGGGCACTGAAGCTTTCTTT. Translation gives CASSVEVTGGTEAFF.

The V call is TRBV28, the J call TRBJ2-3; a weak D match, TRBD1 (5 bases). This CDR3 comprises 16 residues. With 2 bases removed from V and 0 bases from J, the gap between germline ends came to 12 bases. CDR1 is MDHEN, CDR2 SYDVKM, per germline. CDR3 coding DNA: TGTGCCAGCAGTTTACCCAGGGAATATAGCACAGATACGCAGTATTTT. This sequence encodes CASSLPREYSTDTQYF.

This chain links TRBV2 with TRBJ1-1, with D maybe TRBD1 (6 bases). V lost 6 bases and J 0 bases, leaving 11 bases between the germline ends. Germline CDR1 SNHLY, CDR2 FYNNEI. CDR3 length: 14 amino acids. Here the CDR3 DNA reads TGTGCCAGCAGAACGGACAGATTGAACACTGAAGCTTTCTTT. This codes for CASRTDRLNTEAFF.

This clone occurred once. This chain joins TRBV6-5 and TRBJ1-2, with D uncertain. The CDR3 extends over 13 amino acids. V lost 9 bases to trimming and J lost 4 bases, with 15 bases between them. Germline assignment: CDR1 MNHEY and CDR2 SVGAGI. CDR3 nucleotides: TGTGCCAGTCGGATGGGTCTAAGCTATGGCTACACCTTC. Translated: CASRMGLSYGYTF.

In regard to this clone: Different DNA sequences within this sample yield the same CDR3. The chain has TRBV27 and TRBJ1-5; D not resolved. Deletions cut 3 bases from V and 3 bases from J, with 3 bases between. CDR3 length: 12 amino acids. CDR1 MNHEY and CDR2 SMNVEV come from the germline V gene (reference sequence). The CDR3 DNA is TGTGCCAGCAGTTTCCACAATCAGCCCCAGCATTTT. It codes for CASSFHNQPQHF.

J is TRBJ2-1 and V is TRBV29-1; D is undetermined. Germline CDR1 SQVTM, CDR2 ANQGSEA. V lost 0 bases, J lost 13 bases, and 22 bases lay in between. The CDR3 is 15 residues long. The CDR3 bases are TGCAGCGTTGAAGATGGGTATGGGGTGCCAAGTCTCCAGTTCTTC. Amino acid sequence: CSVEDGYGVPSLQFF.

This chain joins TRBV11-3 and TRBJ2-2; 7 nucleotides line up with TRBD1. The CDR3 totals 15 residues. V was pared by 5 bases and J by 0 bases, with 3 bases of the junction left unmatched. Germline V gene lookup returns CDR1 SGHNT and CDR2 YENEEA. The CDR3 DNA reads TGTGCCAGCAGCCCCGGGACAGCGAACACCGGGGAGCTGTTTTTT. Translating it yields CASSPGTANTGELFF.

The CDR3 DNA reads as TGCGCCAGCAGCCCCCAGCGGGACGCGAGGGACGGCTATGGCTACACCTTC. As protein: CASSPQRDARDGYGYTF. V and J are TRBV5-1 and TRBJ1-2; perhaps TRBD1 as D (5 bases). Germline V gene data show CDR1 as SGHRS and CDR2 as YFSETQ. V was clipped by 4 bases and J by 4 bases, with 23 bases between them. This CDR3 contains 17 residues.

A single count supports this clone. The chain has TRBV6-5 and TRBJ2-5; tentatively, D is TRBD1 (5 bases). Trimming stripped 6 bases from V and 7 bases from J, with 12 bases between. Per germline, CDR1 MNHEY and CDR2 SVGAGI. The CDR3 covers 12 residues. CDR3 coding DNA: TGTGCCAGCAGAGCAGGGATGATGACCCAGTACTTC. Translating gives CASRAGMMTQYF.

This rearrangement joins TRBV7-3 to TRBJ2-1, with D perhaps matching TRBD1 (5 bases). V lost 4 bases, J lost 6 bases, and 10 bases lay in between. This CDR3 has 13 residues. Looked up from germline, CDR1 is SGHTA and CDR2 is FQGTGA. CDR3 loop: CASSSRVSNEQFF. The CDR3 coding sequence is TGTGCCAGCAGCTCCAGGGTGAGCAATGAGCAGTTCTTC. Full variable domain (missing parts from reference TRBV7-3 and TRBJ2-1): GAGVSQTPSNKVTEKGKYVELRCDPISGHTALYWYRQSLGQGPEFLIYFQGTGAADDSGLPNDRFFAVRPEGSVSTLKIQRTERGDSAVYLCASSSRVSNEQFFGPGTRLTVL.

The chain combines TRBV10-3 with TRBJ1-1; a possible D gene is TRBD1 (6 bases). The CDR3 consists of 13 residues. CDR1 and CDR2 from the germline V gene are ENHRY and SYGVKD. V gave up 7 bases and J gave up 6 bases, with 15 bases separating them. The CDR3 DNA reads TGTGCCATCACCCAGACAGGAAAGTCTGAAGCTTTCTTT. This translates into CAITQTGKSEAFF.

The chain recombines TRBV2 with TRBJ1-3; tentative D call: TRBD1 (5 bases). The CDR3 covers 16 residues. Per the germline V gene, CDR1 is SNHLY and CDR2 is FYNNEI. V was trimmed by 6 bases and J by 0 bases, leaving 15 bases between them. The CDR3 coding sequence is TGTGCCAGCAGGGGTCGAGGGGTCCGCTCTGGAAACACCATATATTTT. Protein: CASRGRGVRSGNTIYF.

This rearrangement joins TRBV12-5 to TRBJ2-5; 10 positions match TRBD2. V lost 7 bases and J lost 5; bases outside the gene matches: 4. This CDR3 has 13 amino acids. The germline gives CDR1 LGHNT, CDR2 FRNRAP. The CDR3, as DNA: TGTGCTAGTGCCCTAGCGGGAGTGGAGACCCAGTACTTC. Its protein product is CASALAGVETQYF.